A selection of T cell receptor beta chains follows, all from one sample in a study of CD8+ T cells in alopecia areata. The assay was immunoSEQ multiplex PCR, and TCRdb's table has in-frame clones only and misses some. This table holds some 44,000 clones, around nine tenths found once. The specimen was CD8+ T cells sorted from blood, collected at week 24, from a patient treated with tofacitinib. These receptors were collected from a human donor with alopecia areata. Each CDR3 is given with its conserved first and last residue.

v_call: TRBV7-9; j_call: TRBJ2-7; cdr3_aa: CASSSPYSSYEQYF
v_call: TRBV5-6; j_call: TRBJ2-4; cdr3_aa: CASSSHLDLAKNIQYF
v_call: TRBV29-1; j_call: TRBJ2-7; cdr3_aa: CSVDRGSSYEQYF
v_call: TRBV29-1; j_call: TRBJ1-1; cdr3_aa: CSVETRSNTEAFF
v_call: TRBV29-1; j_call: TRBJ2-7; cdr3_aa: CSVNGVLGHYEQYF
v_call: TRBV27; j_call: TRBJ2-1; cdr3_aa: CASSLEGELPYNEQFF
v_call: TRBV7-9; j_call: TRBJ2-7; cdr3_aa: CASSNGPDEQYF
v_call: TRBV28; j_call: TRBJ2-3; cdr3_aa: CASTRGTGEMDTQYF
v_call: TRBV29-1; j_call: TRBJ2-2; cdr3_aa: CSVEGWTGESYKELFF
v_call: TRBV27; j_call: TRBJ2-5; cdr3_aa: CASSSNTYSGGPKETQYF
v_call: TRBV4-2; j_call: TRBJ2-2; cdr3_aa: CASSSGPPGGPVTGELFF
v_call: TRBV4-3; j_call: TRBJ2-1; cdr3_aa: CASSQGQGTYNEQFF
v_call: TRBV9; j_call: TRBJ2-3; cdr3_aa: CASSVGAGGHTDTQYF
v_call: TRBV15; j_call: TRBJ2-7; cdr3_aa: CATSRTTGHGYEQYF
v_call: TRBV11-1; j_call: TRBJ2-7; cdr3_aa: CASSLDTSGDYEQYF
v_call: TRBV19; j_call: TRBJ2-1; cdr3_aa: CASTPPGAFDEQFF
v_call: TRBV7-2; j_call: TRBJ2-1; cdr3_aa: CASSLAVPPEGYNEQFF
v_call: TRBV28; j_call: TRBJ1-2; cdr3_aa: CASSPQGSYGYTF
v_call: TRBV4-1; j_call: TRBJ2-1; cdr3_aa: CASSPTVRGYNEQFF
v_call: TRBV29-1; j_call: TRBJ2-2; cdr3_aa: CSVASGNTGELFF